The present entry profiles one TCR beta chain with its context. Antigen: not known. This CDR3 is built from 13 residues. Germline assignment: CDR1 SGHTA and CDR2 FQGTGA. J lost 5 bases, V lost 6 bases, and 5 bases had no gene match. This specimen comes from a study of cytomegalovirus exposure and HLA in healthy donors. The study, taken as a whole, reports: The study flagged around 160 TCR beta chains as cytomegalovirus-associated.

The PCR used 60 Vbeta and 13 Jbeta primers. Only in-frame clones appear in the TCRdb table, and some are missing; sequencing was by immunoSEQ multiplex PCR. This table holds about 120,000 clones, about three fifths found once. J is TRBJ2-7 and V is TRBV7-3; 9 positions agree with TRBD1. The TCR comes from a man between 40 and 49 years old in good health and CMV-seropositive. Sample: PBMCs. The CDR3 reads CASSFGQGNEQYF. In DNA, the CDR3 is TGTGCCAGCAGTTTCGGACAGGGGAACGAGCAGTACTTC.